One sample yielded the 28 T cell receptor beta chains listed below, sequenced in a study of CD8 T cells in ankylosing spondylitis. Study outcomes and limitations: Seemingly characteristic of ankylosing spondylitis blood was a TCR beta motif consisting of fewer than 10 highly homologous variants.

TCRdb itself ran the 5' RACE reads through MiXCR, one entry per CDR3 protein. Among 500,000 or so distinct CDR3 sequences listed, about 5.7% were seen once. Their antigen targets remain unknown. The sample was blood, either unsorted or a sorted T cell fraction (not recorded which). Receptors were obtained from a male donor with ankylosing spondylitis.

This clonotype was observed many times. This chain links TRBV12-3 or TRBV12-4 with TRBJ2-3; 11 bases are shared with TRBD2. With 6 bases clipped from V and 7 bases from J, the junction kept 9 bases outside the gene matches. CDR3 length equals 15 residues. CDR3: CASSVTSGGMNTQYF. DNA for the CDR3: TGTGCCAGCAGCGTTACTAGCGGGGGTATGAATACGCAGTATTTT.

This clonotype was found many times. The chain employs TRBV6-1 and TRBJ2-5; 7 bases are shared with TRBD2. This CDR3 comprises 15 residues. The ends lost 6 bases at V and 1 base at J; junction bases unmatched: 8. Germline V gives CDR1 MNHNS, CDR2 SASEGT. In DNA, the CDR3 is TGTGCCAGCAGCCTGCGGGGGAGGGTCCAAGAGACCCAGTACTTC. Its protein product is CASSLRGRVQETQYF.

This clonotype was detected many times. V usage is TRBV28 and J usage is TRBJ2-7; possibly TRBD1 for D (5 bases). Trimming removed 2 bases at V and 5 bases at J, with 13 bases between. Germline CDR1 MDHEN, CDR2 SYDVKM. This CDR3 is built from 14 residues. The CDR3 coding sequence is TGTGCCAGCAGTTTAGTTCTTGGGGCCCACGAGCAGTACTTC. Amino acids: CASSLVLGAHEQYF.

This clonotype was seen a few times. The junction departs from the called germline gene at one end, perhaps through a read error. CDR3 in amino acids: CASSRGRGLKHYEQYF. The CDR3, as DNA: TGTGCTAGCAGCCGCGGTAGGGGCCTGAAGCACTACGAGCAGTACTTC. This sequence joins TRBV7-7 and TRBJ2-7; D may be TRBD1 (5 bases). Germline V lookup: CDR1 SSHAT, CDR2 FNYEAQ (reference sequence). The CDR3 covers 16 residues.

The genes are TRBV19 and TRBJ1-6; D is uncertain. V was clipped by 8 bases and J by 7 bases, with 9 bases between them. Germline loops: CDR1 LNHDA, CDR2 SQIVND (reference sequence). The CDR3 contains 12 residues. In DNA form, the CDR3 reads TGTGCCAGTCATACGGGGAATTCACCCCTCCACTTT. The encoded protein is CASHTGNSPLHF. The full variable domain, completed using reference TRBV19 and TRBJ1-6, is DGGITQSPKYLFRKEGQNVTLSCEQNLNHDAMYWYRQDPGQGLRLIYYSQIVNDFQKGDIAEGYSVSREKKESFPLTVTSAQKNPTAFYLCASHTGNSPLHFGNGTRLTVT.

This clonotype was picked up many times. This chain uses TRBV7-2 with TRBJ2-1, with a possible D match to TRBD2 (5 bases). CDR3 length equals 13 residues. V gave up 6 bases and J gave up 7 bases, with 13 bases separating them. Germline CDR1 is SGHTA and CDR2 is FQGNSA. CDR3 sequence (DNA): TGTGCCAGCAGGCCCACTCCGGGGAATGAGCAGTTCTTC. Its translation is CASRPTPGNEQFF.

The chain links TRBV5-1 to TRBJ2-1; 16 bases agree with TRBD2. The CDR3 totals 14 residues. J gave up 15 bases and V 4 bases, and 7 bases lay outside the gene matches. CDR1 and CDR2 (germline): SGHRS, YFSETQ. In nucleotides, the CDR3 is TGCGCCAGCAGCCCGGGACTAGCGGGAGGGCCGCGGTTCTTC. The encoded protein is CASSPGLAGGPRFF.

In its sample, this clonotype was seen many times. The chain joins TRBV20-1 to TRBJ2-3; 8 bases line up with TRBD2. The trim removed 6 bases at V and 5 bases at J, leaving 7 bases unmatched. This CDR3 is 13 amino acids long. Germline loops: CDR1 DFQATT, CDR2 SNEGSKA (reference sequence). The CDR3 DNA reads as TGCAGTGCCGCCGGGGGGGAAGAAGATACGCAGTATTTT. This codes for CSAAGGEEDTQYF.

This clonotype was detected only a few times. The chain carries TRBV14 and TRBJ1-1, with 7 bases aligning to TRBD1. The germline CDR1 and CDR2 sequences are SGHDN and FVKESK. CDR3 length equals 13 residues. V lost 4 bases to trimming and J lost 11 bases; unmatched junction nucleotides: 10. The CDR3: CASSLRDRVSAFF. The CDR3 DNA follows: TGTGCCAGCAGCCTTCGCGACAGGGTTTCGGCTTTCTTT.

This clonotype has only a few counts. CDR3 coding DNA: TGTGCCAGCTCACCCCCGGTAGAAGGCTACACCTTC. Its translation: CASSPPVEGYTF. This chain links TRBV18 with TRBJ1-2; D gene uncertain. V lost 3 bases, J lost 8 bases, and 10 bases lay in between. This CDR3 comprises 12 residues. CDR1 KGHSH and CDR2 LQKENI come from the germline V gene. Full variable domain (missing parts from reference TRBV18 and TRBJ1-2): NAGVMQNPRHLVRRRGQEARLRCSPMKGHSHVYWYRQLPEEGLKFMVYLQKENIIDESGMPKERFSAEFPKEGPSILRIQQVVRGDSAAYFCASSPPVEGYTFGSGTRLTVV.

There are many counts of this clonotype. The rearrangement links TRBV7-9 to TRBJ2-3; D gene uncertain. The CDR3 is 16 amino acids. Per germline, CDR1 SEHNR and CDR2 FQNEAQ (reference sequence). V was trimmed by 0 bases and J by 1 base, leaving 11 bases between them. DNA of the CDR3: TGTGCCAGCAGCTTAGCGCCCGGGCCCGGCACAGATACGCAGTATTTT. Translating it yields CASSLAPGPGTDTQYF. Drawing the rest from reference TRBV7-9 and TRBJ2-3, the complete variable domain is DTGVSQNPRHKITKRGQNVTFRCDPISEHNRLYWYRQTLGQGPEFLTYFQNEAQLEKSRLLSDRFSAERPKGSFSTLEIQRTEQGDSAMYLCASSLAPGPGTDTQYFGPGTRLTVL.

This clonotype was picked up many times. The chain joins TRBV20-1 to TRBJ2-5, with 7 positions matching TRBD2. The CDR3 totals 12 residues. Germline CDR1 is DFQATT and CDR2 is SNEGSKA (reference sequence). Germline trimming cut 4 bases from V and 4 bases from J; bases unmatched to any gene: 3. The chain's CDR3 is CSATLAGETQYF. In nucleotides, the CDR3 is TGCAGTGCTACCTTAGCGGGAGAGACCCAGTACTTC.

In this sample, this clonotype turned up a few times. CDR3 sequence: CASSLSLPGSEAFF. The CDR3 bases are TGTGCCAGCAGTTTATCCCTCCCGGGTTCTGAAGCTTTCTTT. J is TRBJ1-1 and V is TRBV27, with unresolved D. CDR3 length equals 14 residues. Germline lookup yields CDR1 MNHEY and CDR2 SMNVEV (reference sequence). The V end was cut by 0 bases, the J end by 6 bases, with 11 bases between.

This clonotype was recorded at least ten times. J is TRBJ1-5 and V is TRBV20-1, with TRBD1 matching 9 bases. J gave up 5 bases and V 0 bases, and 5 bases lay outside the gene matches. The length of the CDR3 is 15 residues. Germline loops: CDR1 DFQATT, CDR2 SNEGSKA (reference sequence). The CDR3 sequence is CSARDPQGAHQPQHF. The CDR3 nucleotides read TGCAGTGCTAGAGATCCACAGGGGGCGCATCAGCCCCAGCATTTT.

This clonotype occurred many times. The rearrangement links TRBV5-1 to TRBJ2-5, with D perhaps being TRBD1 or TRBD2 (6 bases each). Germline assignment: CDR1 SGHRS and CDR2 YFSETQ. This CDR3 comprises 14 residues. Trimming pared 0 bases from V and 1 base from J, leaving 7 bases between. CDR3 coding DNA: TGCGCCAGCAGCTTGGCGGGGGCCCAAGAGACCCAGTACTTC. Translating it yields CASSLAGAQETQYF.

In the case of this clonotype: A read error may explain this, as a much larger clone is one base away. The rearrangement joins TRBV12-3 or TRBV12-4 to TRBJ1-1, with D perhaps matching TRBD1 (6 bases). CDR3 length: 12 residues. CDR3 DNA sequence: TGTACCAGCAGCCCAGGGGAGGTTGAAGCTTTCTTT. Translated, it gives CTSSPGEVEAFF.

This clonotype was counted a few times. The J gene is TRBJ2-5, the V gene TRBV5-4, with 11 bases matching TRBD2. The trim removed 4 bases at V and 9 bases at J, leaving 14 bases unmatched. Germline CDR1 reads SGHNT; CDR2 reads YYREEE (reference sequence). CDR3 length: 16 amino acids. In nucleotides, the CDR3 is TGTGCCAGCAGCAAACTAGCGGGAGACCCCCCACAGGCCCAGTACTTC. Amino acids: CASSKLAGDPPQAQYF.

This clonotype was detected ten times or more. J is TRBJ1-1 and V is TRBV12-3 or TRBV12-4, with D perhaps matching TRBD1 (5 bases). Trimming cost V 3 bases and J 10 bases, with 9 bases left between them. The CDR3 totals 11 residues. Here the CDR3 reads CASSFIGGAFF. The CDR3 coding sequence is TGTGCCAGCAGTTTTATCGGGGGAGCTTTCTTT.

This clonotype was picked up many times. The CDR3 region has the DNA TGTGCCAGCAGCGCTCTTGATACTAGCGGGGTTGACAATGAGCAGTTCTTC. Translated, it gives CASSALDTSGVDNEQFF. This chain joins TRBV9 and TRBJ2-1, with 10 bases fitting TRBD2. Unmatched junction bases numbered 11, after V lost 3 bases and J lost 5 bases. The germline CDR1 and CDR2 sequences are SGDLS and YYNGEE. The CDR3 sequence is 17 residues long.

This clonotype came up many times. The chain joins TRBV10-3 to TRBJ2-7, with 9 bases that match TRBD1. Unmatched junction bases numbered 8, after V lost 7 bases and J lost 7 bases. Germline CDR1 is ENHRY and CDR2 is SYGVKD. This CDR3 comprises 13 residues. CDR3 sequence: CAITGDRESEQYF. The CDR3 DNA reads TGTGCCATCACGGGGGACAGGGAGAGTGAGCAGTACTTC.

The sample holds many counts of this clonotype. This chain joins TRBV4-2 and TRBJ2-4, with no clear D. From germline, CDR1 is LGHNA and CDR2 YNFKEQ. V was pared by 0 bases and J by 4 bases, with 10 bases between. The CDR3 is 15 amino acids. The CDR3 region has the DNA TGTGCCAGCAGCCAAGATCCTAGAGGAAAAAACATTCAGTACTTC. Translating it yields CASSQDPRGKNIQYF.

To note about this clonotype: A much larger clonotype is one base distant, so this may be a read error. The V and J genes are TRBV4-3 and TRBJ2-7; no reliable D call. The CDR3 has 14 amino acids. From germline, CDR1 is LGHNA and CDR2 YSLEER. The CDR3 coding sequence is TGCGACAGCAGCCAAGCAGTGGCCTCCTACGAGCAGTACTTC. This translates into CDSSQAVASYEQYF.

This clonotype was found many times. The chain employs TRBV12-3 or TRBV12-4 and TRBJ2-2; 7 nucleotides agree with TRBD2. Losses at the gene ends were 6 bases for V and 3 bases for J; bases not matched to a gene: 7. The CDR3 length is 15 residues. Here the CDR3 reads CASSYIAGYTGELFF. CDR3 sequence (DNA): TGTGCCAGCAGCTATATAGCGGGTTACACCGGGGAGCTGTTTTTT.

This clonotype was counted many times. The chain links TRBV4-2 to TRBJ2-5, with 7 bases that match TRBD2. With V trimmed by 0 bases and J by 4 bases, 8 bases remained unmatched. In germline, CDR1 is LGHNA, CDR2 YNFKEQ. The CDR3 consists of 16 residues. Here the CDR3 DNA reads TGTGCCAGCAGCCAAGATCCCCGGGGCGGGAGAGAGACCCAGTACTTC. This gives the protein CASSQDPRGGRETQYF.

The chain recombines TRBV29-1 with TRBJ1-1; tentative D call: TRBD1 (5 bases). The germline V gene encodes CDR1 SQVTM and CDR2 ANQGSEA. Trimming cost V 3 bases and J 3 bases, with 11 bases left between them. The length of the CDR3 is 13 residues. The CDR3 reads CSVDEGRDTEAFF. CDR3 bases: TGCAGCGTTGATGAGGGGAGAGACACTGAAGCTTTCTTT.

This clonotype appeared many times. The chain combines TRBV25-1 with TRBJ1-6; the D gene is possibly TRBD1 (6 bases). This CDR3 comprises 16 residues. Per the germline V gene, CDR1 is MGHDK and CDR2 is SYGVNS. The ends were cut back, 4 bases at V and 5 bases at J, with 15 bases in the middle. CDR3 residues: CASSGGTGTNNSPLHF. The CDR3 region has the DNA TGTGCCAGCAGTGGAGGGACCGGGACAAATAATTCACCCCTCCACTTT.

This clonotype was seen many times. The chain uses TRBV25-1 and TRBJ2-7; D gene uncertain. V shed 5 bases and J shed 3 bases, with 11 bases lying between them. The CDR3 covers 13 residues. The germline CDR1 and CDR2 sequences are MGHDK and SYGVNS. The CDR3 region is CASSRIGSYEQYF. As DNA, the CDR3 is TGTGCCAGCAGTCGAATCGGCAGCTACGAGCAGTACTTC.

Ten or more counts support this clonotype. The J gene is TRBJ2-7, the V gene TRBV5-1; a weak D match, TRBD1 (6 bases). Deletions cut 0 bases from V and 6 bases from J, with 19 bases between. The CDR3 runs 16 residues. Germline V gives CDR1 SGHRS, CDR2 YFSETQ. The chain's CDR3 is CASSLEMTGPATEQYF. CDR3 sequence (DNA): TGCGCCAGCAGCTTGGAGATGACAGGTCCAGCTACCGAGCAGTACTTC.